The sequence of this T cell receptor (beta chain) was determined in a study of CD8+CD57+ T cells in acquired aplastic anemia. Turning to the study itself: Sorted cells (CD4+ and CD8+) yielded DNA amounts that averaged approximately 2.9 ug.

A remark on this clonotype: Its antigen is as yet unknown.

Study-level points and caveats: Between patients and controls, around 31 CD8+ CDR3 sequences were found in common. Statistical testing detected no significant gap in CD8+ Simpson's diversity between patients and controls.

The patients chosen for sequencing had shown expansion of CD8+CD57+ cells (detected by flow cytometry). V was clipped by 4 bases and J by 5 bases, with 21 bases between them. The CDR3 contains 15 residues. Germline V gene data show CDR1 as SQVTM and CDR2 as ANQGSEA. TCR beta VDJ and CDR3 profiles were obtained from a genomic DNA template. TCRdb ran MiXCR on the reads and lists one entry per CDR3 protein. The sample contains under 200,000 distinct CDR3 sequences, 45% to 55% of which appear only once. Sequences were obtained from sorted CD4+, CD8+, or CD8+CD57+ T cells (not recorded which) from PBMCs. The J gene is TRBJ2-7, the V gene TRBV29-1; TRBD2 is a possible D gene (6 bases). This TCR came from a human donor with aplastic anemia. The CDR3 reads CSVVEVSAGKNEQYF. Here the CDR3 DNA reads TGCAGCGTTGTGGAGGTGAGCGCGGGGAAAAACGAGCAGTACTTC.